These 23 T cell receptor beta chains originate from one sample sequenced in a study of human T cells and chemical hapten exposure. TCRdb independently ran MiXCR on the RACE reads; one entry per CDR3 protein. Of 60,000 to 65,000 distinct CDR3 sequences listed, 9.5% to 11% were seen once; the top ten hold 2% to 3%. Time point noted: patch test 3, about 24 weeks after DPC sensitization. Indicated treatment: therapeutic diphenylcyclopropenone sensitization with weekly scalp DPC. The material was whole blood, obtained in connection with sensitization to the hapten diphenylcyclopropenone (DPC). Receptor source: a woman between 25 and 40 years old with alopecia areata. Some clones in this sample may be carry-over from other donors' samples.

In its sample, this clonotype was seen once. This chain joins TRBV12-5 and TRBJ1-1; D remains ambiguous. V dropped 6 bases and J dropped 1 base, with 6 bases sitting between them. The CDR3 totals 12 residues. Per germline, CDR1 LGHNT and CDR2 FRNRAP. DNA of the CDR3: TGTGCTAGTGGGGAGGGGAACACTGAAGCTTTCTTT. The encoded protein is CASGEGNTEAFF.

In its sample, this clonotype was seen a few times. The gene calls are TRBV10-3 and TRBJ2-7; 12 bases match TRBD2. The CDR3 length is 15 residues. Germline lookup yields CDR1 ENHRY and CDR2 SYGVKD. The V segment lost 0 bases and the J segment 5 bases; nucleotides outside the gene matches: 2. The CDR3 DNA reads as TGTGCCATCAGTGAGTCGCGGACTAGCGGGGACGAGCAGTACTTC. This codes for CAISESRTSGDEQYF.

This clonotype was counted at least ten times. J is TRBJ1-3 and V is TRBV18; D is ambiguous. Germline V CDR1 and CDR2: KGHSH, LQKENI. This CDR3 has 16 residues. With 2 bases removed from V and 4 bases from J, the gap between germline ends came to 15 bases. CDR3 coding DNA: TGTGCCAGCTCACCAGCTTCGGGAAGTCGAGGAAACACCATATATTTT. This gives the protein CASSPASGSRGNTIYF. The variable domain in full, completed from reference TRBV18 and TRBJ1-3, reads NAGVMQNPRHLVRRRGQEARLRCSPMKGHSHVYWYRQLPEEGLKFMVYLQKENIIDESGMPKERFSAEFPKEGPSILRIQQVVRGDSAAYFCASSPASGSRGNTIYFGEGSWLTVV.

In this sample, this clonotype turned up a few times. This chain uses TRBV5-1 with TRBJ2-3; D perhaps matches TRBD2 (5 bases). Per germline, CDR1 SGHRS and CDR2 YFSETQ. The CDR3 is made up of 12 amino acids. Trimming shortened V by 3 bases and J by 5 bases, and 7 bases separated the two germline ends. The CDR3 DNA is TGCGCCAGCAGCTCGGGATTAGATACGCAGTATTTT. This translates into CASSSGLDTQYF.

The genes are TRBV6-5 and TRBJ2-1; perhaps TRBD2 as D (5 bases). The ends were cut back, 8 bases at V and 1 base at J, with 12 bases in the middle. The CDR3 loop spans 14 amino acids. Germline CDR1 MNHEY, CDR2 SVGAGI. CDR3 residues: CASAIAFSYNEQFF. The CDR3 DNA is TGTGCCAGCGCGATAGCGTTTTCCTACAATGAGCAGTTCTTC.

The rearrangement links TRBV6-2 or TRBV6-3 to TRBJ2-3; D gene unclear. V was shortened by 2 bases and J by 6 bases, with 12 bases between the two germline ends. Germline CDR1 and CDR2: MNHEY and SVGEGT. The CDR3 spans 14 residues. CDR3 in DNA: TGTGCCAGCAGTTACGGTCAGGTACTGGATACGCAGTATTTT. This translates into CASSYGQVLDTQYF.

The rearrangement joins TRBV5-4 to TRBJ1-2, with TRBD1 as a possible D gene (6 bases). Germline V gene lookup returns CDR1 SGHNT and CDR2 YYREEE (reference sequence). The CDR3 length is 15 residues. V lost 5 bases to trimming and J lost 0 bases, with 14 bases between them. The CDR3 reads CASSRGGQANYGYTF. CDR3 coding DNA: TGTGCCAGCAGTCGAGGGGGGCAGGCTAACTATGGCTACACCTTC.

This clonotype was seen ten or more times. This sequence joins TRBV6-2 or TRBV6-3 and TRBJ1-5; unclear D gene. The germline CDR1 and CDR2 sequences are MNHEY and SVGEGT. Deletions cut 3 bases from V and 2 bases from J, with 11 bases between. CDR3 length equals 15 residues. The CDR3 DNA follows: TGTGCCAGCAGTTATACTGGGTTGGGCAATCAGCCCCAGCATTTT. Protein: CASSYTGLGNQPQHF.

The chain couples TRBV30 to TRBJ1-1; D might be TRBD1 (5 bases). The length of the CDR3 is 11 residues. The germline V gene has CDR1 GTSNPN and CDR2 SVGIG (reference sequence). Trimming shortened V by 0 bases and J by 8 bases, and 7 bases separated the two germline ends. The CDR3 loop is CAWSVSGEAFF. In DNA form, the CDR3 reads TGTGCCTGGAGTGTATCAGGGGAAGCTTTCTTT.

A few counts support this clonotype. This sequence joins TRBV12-3 or TRBV12-4 and TRBJ2-3; 8 bases agree with TRBD2. The CDR3 is made up of 14 amino acids. The V segment lost 6 bases and the J segment 5 bases; nucleotides outside the gene matches: 7. Here the CDR3 DNA reads TGTGCCAGCAGCATAGCGGGACCGAGAGATACGCAGTATTTT. Amino acid sequence: CASSIAGPRDTQYF.

This clonotype was seen a handful of times. The chain has TRBV21-1 and TRBJ1-2. TRBV21-1 is deemed a pseudogene. The CDR3 has 12 residues. CDR3 amino acids: CASMRTLYGYTF. In DNA, the CDR3 is TGTGCCAGCATGCGGACCCTCTATGGCTACACCTTC.

The chain is built from TRBV6-1 and TRBJ2-4; 8 bases are shared with TRBD1. V dropped 7 bases and J dropped 7; count of bases not matched to a gene: 12. This CDR3 comprises 15 residues. Germline loops: CDR1 MNHNS, CDR2 SASEGT. CDR3 protein: CASTLGQARGNIQYF. The DNA for the CDR3 is TGTGCCAGCACCCTGGGACAGGCCCGGGGGAACATTCAGTACTTC.

This clonotype occurred many times. The gene calls are TRBV19 and TRBJ1-5, with 8 nucleotides matching TRBD1. Trimming at V came to 5 bases and at J to 7 bases, leaving 16 bases not matched to a gene. The CDR3 is made up of 17 amino acids. CDR1 is LNHDA and CDR2 is SQIVND in the germline V gene (reference sequence). CDR3 sequence: CASSFHPGGQGGQPQHF. CDR3 coding DNA: TGTGCCAGTAGTTTTCACCCGGGAGGACAGGGCGGCCAGCCCCAGCATTTT.

The chain is built from TRBV7-2 and TRBJ1-3, with D tentatively TRBD1 (6 bases). The CDR3 covers 18 residues. Germline CDR1 SGHTA, CDR2 FQGNSA. Trimming pared 2 bases from V and 2 bases from J, leaving 19 bases between. The CDR3 bases are TGTGCCAGCAGCTTACCCGGGGGGCCAGACGATGCTGGAAACACCATATATTTT. Translated, it gives CASSLPGGPDDAGNTIYF.

The chain links TRBV27 to TRBJ2-7; D possibly matches TRBD1 or TRBD2 (6 bases each). This CDR3 has 15 amino acids. The V and J ends lost 6 bases and 3 bases respectively, with 18 bases between them. CDR1 is MNHEY and CDR2 is SMNVEV in the germline V gene (reference sequence). In DNA form, the CDR3 reads TGTGCCAGCAGGGAGTTGGGGGGCACCAACTACGAGCAGTACTTC. Encoded protein: CASRELGGTNYEQYF.

This clonotype was seen only a few times. This sequence joins TRBV5-1 and TRBJ2-3; 14 nucleotides agree with TRBD2. V dropped 2 bases and J dropped 3; count of bases not matched to a gene: 8. The CDR3 totals 18 residues. Germline V gene lookup returns CDR1 SGHRS and CDR2 YFSETQ. In DNA, the CDR3 is TGCGCCAGCAGCTTATTGGGGACTAGCGGGAGAAATACAGATACGCAGTATTTT. It encodes CASSLLGTSGRNTDTQYF. The full variable domain, completed using reference TRBV5-1 and TRBJ2-3, is KAGVTQTPRYLIKTRGQQVTLSCSPISGHRSVSWYQQTPGQGLQFLFEYFSETQRNKGNFPGRFSGRQFSNSRSEMNVSTLELGDSALYLCASSLLGTSGRNTDTQYFGPGTRLTVL.

This clonotype was counted ten times or more. CDR3 DNA: TGCGCCAGCAGCTTGGGACAGGGAATCTACAATGAGCAGTTCTTC. It yields the protein CASSLGQGIYNEQFF. V and J are TRBV5-1 and TRBJ2-1; 7 nucleotides align to TRBD1. The J segment lost 3 bases and the V segment lost 0 bases, leaving 3 bases of the junction unmatched. Germline V lookup: CDR1 SGHRS, CDR2 YFSETQ. This CDR3 has 15 residues.

This clonotype appeared many times. The rearrangement joins TRBV2 to TRBJ1-5; 11 nucleotides match TRBD1. The V segment lost 1 base and the J segment 1 base; nucleotides outside the gene matches: 9. CDR1 and CDR2 (germline): SNHLY, FYNNEI. This CDR3 spans 19 amino acids. The CDR3 loop is CASSEGTGGRRRSNQPQHF. In DNA form, the CDR3 reads TGTGCCAGCAGTGAAGGGACAGGGGGCCGGAGGAGGAGCAATCAGCCCCAGCATTTT.

This chain joins TRBV28 and TRBJ1-6, with D tentatively TRBD1 (6 bases). The CDR3 has 14 amino acids. The V gene's germline CDR1 is MDHEN and CDR2 SYDVKM. V was trimmed by 8 bases and J by 6 bases, leaving 14 bases between them. CDR3 amino acids: CASRAGQVNSPLHF. The CDR3 nucleotides read TGTGCCAGCCGAGCGGGACAAGTTAATTCACCCCTCCACTTT.

This clonotype was counted between two and nine times. The chain uses TRBV12-3 or TRBV12-4 and TRBJ1-1, with D perhaps TRBD1 (6 bases). Trimming removed 3 bases at V and 2 bases at J, with 10 bases between. The CDR3 length is 14 residues. CDR3 coding DNA: TGTGCCAGCAGTTTGGACAGCTTTAACACTGAAGCTTTCTTT. It codes for CASSLDSFNTEAFF.

This clonotype turned up a few times. This chain links TRBV2 with TRBJ2-5; the D is unclear. This CDR3 spans 14 amino acids. CDR1 is SNHLY and CDR2 is FYNNEI in the germline V gene. Trimming left V 6 bases short and J 1 base short, with 12 bases between. This CDR3 reads CASRHRSPQETQYF. The CDR3 DNA follows: TGTGCCAGCAGGCACCGGAGCCCCCAAGAGACCCAGTACTTC.

This clonotype has only a few counts. The chain is built from TRBV3-1 and TRBJ1-1; D call uncertain. Per the germline V gene, CDR1 is LGHDT and CDR2 is YNNKEL (reference sequence). This CDR3 has 14 amino acids. V was trimmed by 1 base and J by 6 bases, leaving 12 bases between them. The CDR3 DNA follows: TGTGCCAGCAGCCAAGGGCACCGTGGGGCTGAAGCTTTCTTT. Amino acids: CASSQGHRGAEAFF. Together with reference TRBV3-1 and TRBJ1-1, the CDR3 gives the full variable domain: DTAVSQTPKYLVTQMGNDKSIKCEQNLGHDTMYWYKQDSKKFLKIMFSYNNKELIINETVPNRFSPKSPDKAHLNLHINSLELGDSAVYFCASSQGHRGAEAFFGQGTRLTVV.

This clonotype was counted a few times. The rearrangement joins TRBV12-3 or TRBV12-4 to TRBJ2-1, with 13 nucleotides matching TRBD2. V lost 7 bases to trimming and J lost 7 bases; unmatched junction nucleotides: 16. The CDR3 spans 18 residues. CDR3 in amino acids: CASIMLTSGRAGGNEQFF. DNA for the CDR3: TGTGCCAGCATCATGCTTACTAGCGGGAGGGCCGGGGGAAATGAGCAGTTCTTC.